Reported below is one T cell receptor (beta chain). The antigen remains undetermined. The data were taken from a study of T cells in Graves' hyperthyroidism and ophthalmopathy. For the study at large: Any treatment followed the collection of peripheral blood at initial diagnosis. General study findings and limits: Model-based prediction identified ophthalmopathy a median about 7 months prior to its onset.

Hyperthyroidism was newly diagnosed in patients aged 18 to 65 (duration under 2 months). Patients showing uncontrolled infection, other autoimmune disease, pregnancy or lactation were ineligible. The CDR3 loop spans 12 amino acids. V lost 6 bases and J lost 12, with 15 bases in between. TCR beta CDR3 sequences were amplified from RNA transcripts. A first-round RT-PCR of the TCR CDR3 used the HTBI primer set. MiXCR, run by TCRdb on the multiplex PCR reads, gives a single entry per CDR3 protein. The table shows under 350,000 distinct CDR3 sequences, with 15% to 20% occurring only once. The gene calls are TRBV12-3 or TRBV12-4 and TRBJ2-1; a possible D gene is TRBD2 (6 bases). The TCR comes from a woman between 45 and 60 years old with Graves' hyperthyroidism. The sequencing input was blood. The CDR3 loop is CASSQEQLAQFF. In nucleotides, the CDR3 is TGTGCCAGCAGCCAAGAGCAACTAGCGCAGTTCTTC.